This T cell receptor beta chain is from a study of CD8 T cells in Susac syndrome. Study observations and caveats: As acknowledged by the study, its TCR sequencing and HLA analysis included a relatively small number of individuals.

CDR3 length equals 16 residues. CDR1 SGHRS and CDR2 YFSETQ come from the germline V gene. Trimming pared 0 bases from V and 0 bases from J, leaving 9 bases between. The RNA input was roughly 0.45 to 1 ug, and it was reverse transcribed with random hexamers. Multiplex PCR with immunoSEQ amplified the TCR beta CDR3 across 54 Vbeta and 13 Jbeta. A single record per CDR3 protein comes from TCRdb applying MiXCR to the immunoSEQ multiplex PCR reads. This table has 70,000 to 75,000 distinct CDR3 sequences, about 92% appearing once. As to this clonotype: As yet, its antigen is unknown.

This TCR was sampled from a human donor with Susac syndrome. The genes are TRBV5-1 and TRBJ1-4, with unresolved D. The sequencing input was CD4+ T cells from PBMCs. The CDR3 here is CASSLAATATNEKLFF. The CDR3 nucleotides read TGCGCCAGCAGCTTGGCAGCTACTGCAACTAATGAAAAACTGTTTTTT.